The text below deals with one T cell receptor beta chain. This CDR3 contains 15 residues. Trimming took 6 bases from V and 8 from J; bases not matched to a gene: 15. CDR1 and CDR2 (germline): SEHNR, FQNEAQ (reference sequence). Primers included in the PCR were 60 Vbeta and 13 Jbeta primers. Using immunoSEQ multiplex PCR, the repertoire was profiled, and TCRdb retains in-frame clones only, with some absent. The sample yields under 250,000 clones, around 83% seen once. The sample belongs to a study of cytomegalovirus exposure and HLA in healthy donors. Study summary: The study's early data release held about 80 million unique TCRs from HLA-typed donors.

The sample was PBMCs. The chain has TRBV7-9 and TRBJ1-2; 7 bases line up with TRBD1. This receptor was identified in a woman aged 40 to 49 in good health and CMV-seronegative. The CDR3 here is CASRPSPETGSGYTF. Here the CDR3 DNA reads TGTGCCAGCAGACCTAGTCCCGAGACAGGGTCCGGCTACACCTTC. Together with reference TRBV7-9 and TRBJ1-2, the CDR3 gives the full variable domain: DTGVSQNPRHKITKRGQNVTFRCDPISEHNRLYWYRQTLGQGPEFLTYFQNEAQLEKSRLLSDRFSAERPKGSFSTLEIQRTEQGDSAMYLCASRPSPETGSGYTFGSGTRLTVV.